The 6 T cell receptor beta chains reported below all come from one sample, sequenced in a study of graft-versus-host responses after intestinal transplantation. Graft material was processed, releasing intraepithelial and lamina propria lymphocytes. TCRdb's copy holds only in-frame clones and misses some; the assay was immunoSEQ multiplex PCR. The data hold tens of thousands of clones, with 89% observed a single time. Sequencing was performed on ileum tissue, taken approximately 56 weeks after transplant. Receptors originate from a human patient who received an intestinal transplant, so some T cells may come from the graft donor.

This chain uses TRBV7-9 with TRBJ1-2; the D gene is possibly TRBD1 (5 bases). V was shortened by 1 base and J by 8 bases, with 14 bases between the two germline ends. The germline CDR1 and CDR2 sequences are SEHNR and FQNEAQ (reference sequence). The CDR3 spans 14 residues. The CDR3 region has the DNA TGTGCCAGCAGCTTAGTCCAGGGTCTCATCGGCTACACCTTC. Protein: CASSLVQGLIGYTF.

The chain recombines TRBV28 with TRBJ2-5, with 10 positions matching TRBD1. The CDR3 has 15 residues. V shed 6 bases and J 5 bases; nucleotides not matched to a gene: 9. Germline CDR1 reads MDHEN; CDR2 reads SYDVKM. The CDR3 loop reads CASRYYRTGGETQYF. DNA of the CDR3: TGTGCCAGCAGATACTATAGGACAGGGGGGGAGACCCAGTACTTC.

The rearrangement links TRBV9 to TRBJ1-4; 7 bases map to TRBD1. The ends lost 3 bases at V and 5 bases at J; junction bases unmatched: 7. The CDR3 contains 15 residues. Germline V gives CDR1 SGDLS, CDR2 YYNGEE. The chain's CDR3 is CASSGTGTANEKLFF. CDR3 bases: TGTGCCAGCAGCGGAACCGGGACAGCCAATGAAAAACTGTTTTTT.

The V call is TRBV18, the J call TRBJ2-5; 11 nucleotides align to TRBD2. This CDR3 has 15 residues. Germline V gene sequence: CDR1 KGHSH, CDR2 LQKENI. V was pared by 1 base and J by 4 bases, with 2 bases of the junction left unmatched. CDR3 nucleotides: TGTGCCAGCTCACCACTTGGGACTAGCGGAGAGACCCAGTACTTC. It specifies CASSPLGTSGETQYF.

The rearrangement uses TRBV7-6 and TRBJ1-3; possibly TRBD1 for D (6 bases). Deletions cut 2 bases from V and 1 base from J, with 12 bases between. The germline V gene encodes CDR1 SGHVS and CDR2 FNYEAQ. The CDR3 covers 16 residues. The CDR3 region has the DNA TGTGCCAGCAGCTTATCCGGGACACCTTCTGGAAACACCATATATTTT. It specifies CASSLSGTPSGNTIYF.

The rearrangement links TRBV7-9 to TRBJ1-1; no firm D call. Germline CDR1 reads SEHNR; CDR2 reads FQNEAQ (reference sequence). V was clipped by 3 bases and J by 1 base, with 15 bases between them. This CDR3 is 16 amino acids long. CDR3 residues: CASSFRGRPANTEAFF. Written as DNA, the CDR3 is TGTGCCAGCAGCTTCCGGGGTCGCCCTGCGAACACTGAAGCTTTCTTT.